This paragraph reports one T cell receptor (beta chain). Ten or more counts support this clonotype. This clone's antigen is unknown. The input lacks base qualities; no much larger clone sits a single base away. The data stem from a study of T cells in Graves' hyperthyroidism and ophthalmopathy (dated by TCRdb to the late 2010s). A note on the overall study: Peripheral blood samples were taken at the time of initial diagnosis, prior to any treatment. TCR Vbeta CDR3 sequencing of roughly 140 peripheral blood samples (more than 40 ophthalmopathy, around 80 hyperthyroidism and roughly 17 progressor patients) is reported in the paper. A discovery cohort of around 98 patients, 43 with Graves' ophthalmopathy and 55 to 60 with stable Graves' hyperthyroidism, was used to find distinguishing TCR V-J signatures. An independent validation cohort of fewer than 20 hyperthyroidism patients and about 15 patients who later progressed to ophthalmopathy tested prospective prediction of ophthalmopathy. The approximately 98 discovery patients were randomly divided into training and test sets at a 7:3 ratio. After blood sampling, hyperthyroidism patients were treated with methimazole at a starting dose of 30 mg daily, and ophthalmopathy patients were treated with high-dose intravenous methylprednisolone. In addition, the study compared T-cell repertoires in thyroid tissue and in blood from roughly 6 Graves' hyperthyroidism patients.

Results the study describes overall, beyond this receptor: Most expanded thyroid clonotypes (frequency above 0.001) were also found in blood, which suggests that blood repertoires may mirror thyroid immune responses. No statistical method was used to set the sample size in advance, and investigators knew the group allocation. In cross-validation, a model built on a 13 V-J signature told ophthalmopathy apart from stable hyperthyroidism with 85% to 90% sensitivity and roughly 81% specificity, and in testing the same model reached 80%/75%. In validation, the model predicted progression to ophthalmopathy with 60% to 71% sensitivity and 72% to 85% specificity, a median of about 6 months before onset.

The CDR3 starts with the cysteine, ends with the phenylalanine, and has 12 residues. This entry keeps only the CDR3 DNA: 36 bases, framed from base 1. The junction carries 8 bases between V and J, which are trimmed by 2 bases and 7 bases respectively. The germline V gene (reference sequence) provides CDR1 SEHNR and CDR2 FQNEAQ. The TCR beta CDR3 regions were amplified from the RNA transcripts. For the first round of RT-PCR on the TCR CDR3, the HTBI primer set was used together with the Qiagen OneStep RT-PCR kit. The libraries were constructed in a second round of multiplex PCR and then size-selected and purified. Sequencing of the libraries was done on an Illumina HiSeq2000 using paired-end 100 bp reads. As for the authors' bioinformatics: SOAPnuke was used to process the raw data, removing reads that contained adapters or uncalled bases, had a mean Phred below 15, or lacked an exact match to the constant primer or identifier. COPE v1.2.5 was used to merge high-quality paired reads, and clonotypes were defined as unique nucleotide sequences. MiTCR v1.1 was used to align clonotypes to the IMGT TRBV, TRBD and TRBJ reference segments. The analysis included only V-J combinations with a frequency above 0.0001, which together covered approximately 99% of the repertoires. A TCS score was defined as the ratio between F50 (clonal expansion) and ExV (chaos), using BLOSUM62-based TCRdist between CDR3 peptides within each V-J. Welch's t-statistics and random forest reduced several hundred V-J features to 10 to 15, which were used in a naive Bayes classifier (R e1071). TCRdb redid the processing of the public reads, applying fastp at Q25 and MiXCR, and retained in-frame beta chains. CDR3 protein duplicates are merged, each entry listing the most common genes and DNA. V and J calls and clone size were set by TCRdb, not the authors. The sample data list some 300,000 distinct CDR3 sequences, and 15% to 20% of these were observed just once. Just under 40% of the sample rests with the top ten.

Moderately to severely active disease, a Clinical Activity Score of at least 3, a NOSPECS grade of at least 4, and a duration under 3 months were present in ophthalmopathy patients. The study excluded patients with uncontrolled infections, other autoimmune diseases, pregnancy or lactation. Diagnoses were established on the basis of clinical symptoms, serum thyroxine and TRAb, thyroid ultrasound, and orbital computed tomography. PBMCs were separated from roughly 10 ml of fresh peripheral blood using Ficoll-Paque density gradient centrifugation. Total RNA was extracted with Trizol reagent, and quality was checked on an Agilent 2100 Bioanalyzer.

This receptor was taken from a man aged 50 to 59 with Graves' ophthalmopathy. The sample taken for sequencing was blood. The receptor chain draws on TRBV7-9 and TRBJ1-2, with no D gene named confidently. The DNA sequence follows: TGTGCCAGCAGCTTAATCGACGGTGGCTACACCTTC. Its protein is CASSLIDGGYTF.